The clone carrying this TCR beta chain has ten or more counts. Its antigen is not identified. The data were obtained in a study of early T cells in non-severe SARS-CoV-2 infection. TCRdb re-called the 5' RACE reads with MiXCR, one entry per CDR3 protein. The table lists some 80,000 distinct CDR3 sequences, less than 11% of them singletons. Notes on the study in general: Sequences matched to VDJdb favored anti-spike CD8 responses, while private and CD4 specificities were missed.

The CDR3 is 17 residues long. Deletions cut 2 bases from V and 0 bases from J, with 14 bases between. This clonotype was sampled from an adult who was a healthcare worker with PCR-confirmed SARS-CoV-2 infection or an uninfected control (not recorded which). The chain recombines TRBV12-3 or TRBV12-4 with TRBJ1-5, with TRBD1 as a possible D gene (5 bases). Here the sequenced sample was whole blood, taken at baseline. CDR3 amino acids: CASSLQGTGHSNQPQHF. CDR3 sequence (DNA): TGTGCCAGCAGTTTACAGGGTACGGGGCATAGCAATCAGCCCCAGCATTTT.